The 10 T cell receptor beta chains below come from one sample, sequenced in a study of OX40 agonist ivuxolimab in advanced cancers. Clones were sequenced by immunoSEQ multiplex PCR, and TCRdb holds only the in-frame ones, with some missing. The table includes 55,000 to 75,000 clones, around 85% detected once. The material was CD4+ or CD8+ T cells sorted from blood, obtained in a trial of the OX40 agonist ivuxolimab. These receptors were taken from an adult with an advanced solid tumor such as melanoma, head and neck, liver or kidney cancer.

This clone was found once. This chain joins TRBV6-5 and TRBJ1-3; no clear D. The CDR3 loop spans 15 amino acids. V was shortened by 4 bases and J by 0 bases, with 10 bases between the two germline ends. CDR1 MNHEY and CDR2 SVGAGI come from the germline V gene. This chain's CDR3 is CASSSFQDSGNTIYF. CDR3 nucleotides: TGTGCCAGCAGTTCGTTCCAGGACTCTGGAAACACCATATATTTT.

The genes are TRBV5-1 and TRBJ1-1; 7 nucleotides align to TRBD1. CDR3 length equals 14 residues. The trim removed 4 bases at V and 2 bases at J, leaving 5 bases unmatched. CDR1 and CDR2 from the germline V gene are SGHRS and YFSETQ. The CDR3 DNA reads TGCGCCAGCAGCATCGGACAGGCTAACACTGAAGCTTTCTTT. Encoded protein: CASSIGQANTEAFF.

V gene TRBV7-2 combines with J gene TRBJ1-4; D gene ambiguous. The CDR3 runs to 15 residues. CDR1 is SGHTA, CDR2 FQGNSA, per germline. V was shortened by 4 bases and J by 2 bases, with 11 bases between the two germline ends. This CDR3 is CASSSQRGTNEKLFF. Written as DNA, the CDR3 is TGTGCCAGCAGCTCCCAAAGAGGCACTAATGAAAAACTGTTTTTT.

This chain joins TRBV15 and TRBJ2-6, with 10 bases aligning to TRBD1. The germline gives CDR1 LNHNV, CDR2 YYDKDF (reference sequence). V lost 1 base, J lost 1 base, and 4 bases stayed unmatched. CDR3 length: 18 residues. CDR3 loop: CATSRAGQGESGANVLTF. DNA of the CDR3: TGTGCCACCAGCAGAGCTGGACAGGGGGAGTCTGGGGCCAACGTCCTGACTTTC.

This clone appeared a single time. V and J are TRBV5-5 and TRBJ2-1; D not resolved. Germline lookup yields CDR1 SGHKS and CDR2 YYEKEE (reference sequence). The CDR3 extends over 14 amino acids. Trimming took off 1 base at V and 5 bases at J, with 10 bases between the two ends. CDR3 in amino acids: CASSLQSLNNEQFF. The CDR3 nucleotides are TGTGCCAGCAGCTTGCAGAGTCTCAACAATGAGCAGTTCTTC.

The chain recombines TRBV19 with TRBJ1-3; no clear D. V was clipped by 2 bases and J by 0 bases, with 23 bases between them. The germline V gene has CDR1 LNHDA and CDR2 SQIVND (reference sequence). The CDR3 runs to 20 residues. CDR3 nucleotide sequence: TGTGCCAGTAGTATACACCACATCGGACGGCAAATAAGCTCTGGAAACACCATATATTTT. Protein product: CASSIHHIGRQISSGNTIYF.

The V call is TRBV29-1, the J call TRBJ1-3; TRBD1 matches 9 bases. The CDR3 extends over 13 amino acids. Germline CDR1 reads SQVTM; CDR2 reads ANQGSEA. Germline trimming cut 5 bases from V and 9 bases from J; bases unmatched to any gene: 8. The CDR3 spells CSVKTGGDSTIYF. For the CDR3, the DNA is TGCAGCGTTAAGACAGGGGGTGACTCCACCATATATTTT.

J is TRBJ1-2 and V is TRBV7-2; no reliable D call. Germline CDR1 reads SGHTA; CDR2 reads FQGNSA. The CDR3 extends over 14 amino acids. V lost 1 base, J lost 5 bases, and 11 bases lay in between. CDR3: CASSLGSREYGYTF. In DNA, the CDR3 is TGTGCCAGCAGCTTAGGTTCAAGGGAGTATGGCTACACCTTC.

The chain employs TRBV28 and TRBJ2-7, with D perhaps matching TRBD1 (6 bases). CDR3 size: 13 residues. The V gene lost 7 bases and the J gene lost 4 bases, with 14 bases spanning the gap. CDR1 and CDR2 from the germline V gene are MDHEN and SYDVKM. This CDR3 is CASTGRGSYEQYF. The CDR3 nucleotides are TGTGCCAGCACGGGAAGGGGGTCGTACGAGCAGTACTTC.

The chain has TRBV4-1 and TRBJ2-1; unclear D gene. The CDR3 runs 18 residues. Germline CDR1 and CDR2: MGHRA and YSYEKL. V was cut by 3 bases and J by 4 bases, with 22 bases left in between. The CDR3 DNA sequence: TGCGCCAGCAGCCAGTTTTTAGCTAGAACCCGTCGGTACAATGAGCAGTTCTTC. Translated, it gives CASSQFLARTRRYNEQFF.